Given below is one T cell receptor (beta chain) in context. Its antigen is currently unknown. These data are taken from a study of OX40 agonist ivuxolimab in advanced cancers. On the study more broadly: At doses from 0.01 to 10 mg/kg, patients were given intravenous ivuxolimab every 2 weeks. Study-level points and caveats: At 0.1 to 3.0 mg/kg and by week 6, CD4+ and CD8+ T cells in the blood had expanded clonally.

Assay used: immunoSEQ multiplex PCR; TCRdb lists only in-frame clones, some missing. Here the sample spans tens of thousands of clones, roughly 80% being singletons. Losses at the gene ends were 1 base for V and 6 bases for J; bases not matched to a gene: 11. Germline V gene data show CDR1 as SEHNR and CDR2 as FQNEAQ (reference sequence). The CDR3 runs 16 residues. The source is an adult with an advanced solid tumor such as melanoma, head and neck, liver or kidney cancer. Specimen: CD4+ or CD8+ T cells sorted from blood, collected in a trial of the OX40 agonist ivuxolimab. This chain uses TRBV7-9 with TRBJ1-2, with TRBD1 matching 7 bases. As DNA, the CDR3 is TGTGCCAGCAGCTTAGTTCTAATAGGGACAGCCGATGGCTACACCTTC. Amino acid sequence: CASSLVLIGTADGYTF. The full variable domain, its missing parts supplied by reference TRBV7-9 and TRBJ1-2, is DTGVSQNPRHKITKRGQNVTFRCDPISEHNRLYWYRQTLGQGPEFLTYFQNEAQLEKSRLLSDRFSAERPKGSFSTLEIQRTEQGDSAMYLCASSLVLIGTADGYTFGSGTRLTVV.